The 14 T cell receptor beta chains given below trace back to one sample, sequenced in a study of cytomegalovirus exposure and HLA in healthy donors. 13 Jbeta primers and 60 Vbeta primers were used for the PCR. Method: immunoSEQ multiplex PCR; TCRdb's copy keeps in-frame clones and lacks some. The data show fewer than 140,000 clones, about four fifths seen once. The specimen was PBMCs. Receptors were obtained from a man aged 50 to 60 in good health and CMV-seronegative.

This chain joins TRBV4-2 and TRBJ2-3; TRBD2 matches 13 bases. CDR1 and CDR2 (germline): LGHNA, YNFKEQ. The CDR3 has 17 residues. Trimming cost V 0 bases and J 2 bases; bases outside gene matches: 2. The CDR3: CASSQEGLAGFTDTQYF. DNA of the CDR3: TGTGCCAGCAGCCAAGAGGGACTAGCGGGATTCACAGATACGCAGTATTTT.

The chain is built from TRBV6-5 and TRBJ2-2; 11 bases align to TRBD2. The CDR3 sequence is 15 residues long. The V and J ends lost 4 bases and 7 bases, in that order; junction bases with no gene match: 5. The germline V gene has CDR1 MNHEY and CDR2 SVGAGI. The CDR3: CASSLTSGVGGELFF. CDR3 in DNA: TGTGCCAGCAGTTTGACTAGCGGGGTGGGCGGGGAGCTGTTTTTT.

The chain is built from TRBV19 and TRBJ1-2; 8 positions match TRBD1. This CDR3 region has 13 residues. The germline gives CDR1 LNHDA, CDR2 SQIVND (reference sequence). The trim removed 7 bases at V and 6 bases at J, leaving 7 bases unmatched. The CDR3 nucleotides read TGTGCCAGTACCAAGGACAGGGATCATGGCTACACCTTC. Protein: CASTKDRDHGYTF.

V gene TRBV27 combines with J gene TRBJ2-2; TRBD2 matches at 7 bases. The CDR3 spans 17 residues. Germline loops: CDR1 MNHEY, CDR2 SMNVEV (reference sequence). With 3 bases clipped from V and 2 bases from J, the junction kept 9 bases outside the gene matches. As DNA, the CDR3 is TGTGCCAGCAGTTTTTGGGTTGGGGGGGGAAACACCGGGGAGCTGTTTTTT. It specifies CASSFWVGGGNTGELFF.

This clone was recorded once. The genes are TRBV4-2 and TRBJ1-1; the D gene is possibly TRBD1 (6 bases). V was clipped by 0 bases and J by 10 bases, with 12 bases between them. Germline V CDR1 and CDR2: LGHNA, YNFKEQ. This CDR3 has 13 residues. The CDR3 DNA reads as TGTGCCAGCAGCCAAGACCGGGGGGGGCGAGCTTTCTTT. Translated: CASSQDRGGRAFF.

This chain links TRBV5-6 with TRBJ1-5; possible D gene TRBD1, 5 bases. Per the germline V gene, CDR1 is SGHDT and CDR2 is YYEEEE. Deletions cut 0 bases from V and 0 bases from J, with 13 bases between. The CDR3 has 17 amino acids. The CDR3 DNA sequence: TGTGCCAGCAGCTTGGTTTCCGGGGGAAATAGCAATCAGCCCCAGCATTTT. It encodes CASSLVSGGNSNQPQHF.

This chain joins TRBV10-3 and TRBJ2-7, with TRBD1 as a possible D gene (5 bases). Trimming removed 8 bases from V and 7 bases from J, with 18 bases in between. Germline CDR1 reads ENHRY; CDR2 reads SYGVKD. CDR3 length: 13 amino acids. CDR3 loop: CAIDAGNRGEQYF. DNA of the CDR3: TGTGCCATCGATGCAGGGAATAGGGGAGAGCAGTACTTC.

This clone was recorded a few times. This chain links TRBV19 with TRBJ2-5; the D gene is possibly TRBD1 (5 bases). V dropped 5 bases and J dropped 1 base, with 14 bases sitting between them. This CDR3 is built from 15 residues. Germline V lookup: CDR1 LNHDA, CDR2 SQIVND (reference sequence). CDR3 nucleotide sequence: TGTGCCAGTAGTGCCCGGACATTTTTCCAAGAGACCCAGTACTTC. Protein product: CASSARTFFQETQYF.

The chain is built from TRBV29-1 and TRBJ1-2, with 7 bases that match TRBD1. V lost 4 bases and J lost 8; bases outside the gene matches: 16. The CDR3 has 15 amino acids. The germline V gene has CDR1 SQVTM and CDR2 ANQGSEA. CDR3 DNA sequence: TGCAGCGTTGGCACTGAACGGGACAGAGGGGAGGGCTACACCTTC. Its protein is CSVGTERDRGEGYTF.

J is TRBJ1-6 and V is TRBV18; 11 positions agree with TRBD1. The CDR3 loop spans 14 amino acids. Germline V gene lookup returns CDR1 KGHSH and CDR2 LQKENI. V dropped 3 bases and J dropped 9; count of bases not matched to a gene: 1. The CDR3 DNA is TGTGCCAGCTCACCGGGACAGGGGGGTTCACCCCTCCACTTT. Its translation: CASSPGQGGSPLHF.

The chain joins TRBV5-1 to TRBJ1-6, with 7 bases matching TRBD1. V lost 4 bases and J lost 0; bases outside the gene matches: 13. Germline V gives CDR1 SGHRS, CDR2 YFSETQ. The CDR3 covers 19 residues. In DNA, the CDR3 is TGCGCCAGCAGCCCACCCTCCGGGACAGTTAGCTCCTATAATTCACCCCTCCACTTT. Translation: CASSPPSGTVSSYNSPLHF.

The chain combines TRBV7-9 with TRBJ2-3; tentatively, D is TRBD1 (5 bases). The CDR3 covers 16 residues. V was clipped by 1 base and J by 8 bases, with 19 bases between them. CDR1 is SEHNR and CDR2 is FQNEAQ in the germline V gene (reference sequence). DNA of the CDR3: TGTGCCAGCAGCTTAGGTGCTGAACAGTACCAGGGTACGCAGTATTTT. Amino acid sequence: CASSLGAEQYQGTQYF. The entire variable domain, with the rest obtained from reference TRBV7-9 and TRBJ2-3, is as follows: DTGVSQNPRHKITKRGQNVTFRCDPISEHNRLYWYRQTLGQGPEFLTYFQNEAQLEKSRLLSDRFSAERPKGSFSTLEIQRTEQGDSAMYLCASSLGAEQYQGTQYFGPGTRLTVL.

This clone has more than one count but fewer than ten. The V gene is TRBV5-1, the J gene TRBJ2-3, with 7 positions matching TRBD1. V shed 0 bases and J 3 bases; nucleotides not matched to a gene: 4. Germline CDR1 is SGHRS and CDR2 is YFSETQ. The CDR3 has 15 amino acids. CDR3 region: CASSLAGTETDTQYF. The CDR3 nucleotides are TGCGCCAGCAGCTTGGCAGGGACAGAAACAGATACGCAGTATTTT.

The genes are TRBV7-2 and TRBJ1-1; D not certain. Germline lookup yields CDR1 SGHTA and CDR2 FQGNSA. Trimming left V 1 base short and J 1 base short, with 7 bases between. This CDR3 region has 14 residues. CDR3 region: CASSLEAGNTEAFF. In nucleotides, the CDR3 is TGTGCCAGCAGCTTAGAGGCAGGGAACACTGAAGCTTTCTTT.